These T cell receptor beta chains were read from a single sample in a study of radiotherapy plus CTLA-4 blockade in lung cancer. Some clones are missing from TCRdb's copy, which holds only in-frame ones; the method was immunoSEQ multiplex PCR. Of roughly 130,000 clones listed, about nine tenths are singletons. The material sequenced was peripheral blood, taken from a patient treated with radiotherapy plus ipilimumab. The origin of the receptors is a human donor with non-small cell lung cancer that progressed on radiotherapy plus ipilimumab. Each CDR3 is given with its conserved first and last residue. Fields, in order: V gene, clone size, J gene, D gene, CDR3 DNA, CDR3 protein. A D gene is named only where the DNA matches it firmly. Part of the rows lack a size; the others show once, few, many or a class for expanded clones.

v_call: TRBV11-3; clone_size: -; j_call: TRBJ2-7; d_call: TRBD2; cdr3_nt: TGTGCCAGCAGCTTAGGGGGACTAGCGGGAAACGAGCAGTACTTC; cdr3_aa: CASSLGGLAGNEQYF
v_call: TRBV5-1; clone_size: -; j_call: TRBJ2-2; d_call: TRBD2; cdr3_nt: TGCGCCAGCAGCTTGGGGAGTAGCGGGAGTTTCGGGGAGCTGTTTTTT; cdr3_aa: CASSLGSSGSFGELFF
v_call: TRBV5-4; clone_size: -; j_call: TRBJ2-1; d_call: TRBD2; cdr3_nt: TGTGCCAGCAGCCAAGGGACTAGCGAGCAGTTCTTC; cdr3_aa: CASSQGTSEQFF
v_call: TRBV5-1; clone_size: -; j_call: TRBJ2-2; d_call: TRBD1; cdr3_nt: TGCGCCAGCAGCACCTTGACAGGGGGAGACACCGGGGAGCTGTTTTTT; cdr3_aa: CASSTLTGGDTGELFF
v_call: TRBV7-9; clone_size: -; j_call: TRBJ2-1; d_call: TRBD2; cdr3_nt: TGTGCCAGCAGCCTTGGGACTAATCCGTTGGATGAGCAGTTCTTC; cdr3_aa: CASSLGTNPLDEQFF
v_call: TRBV10-3; clone_size: -; j_call: TRBJ2-1; d_call: TRBD1; cdr3_nt: TGTGCCATCACTCCCGACAGGGCCGGCGGTGAGCAGTTCTTC; cdr3_aa: CAITPDRAGGEQFF
v_call: TRBV29-1; clone_size: -; j_call: TRBJ1-4; d_call: -; cdr3_nt: TGCAGCGTCGCACACGACACGAAGTGGAAACTGTTTTTT; cdr3_aa: CSVAHDTKWKLFF
v_call: TRBV5-1; clone_size: once; j_call: TRBJ2-1; d_call: -; cdr3_nt: TGCGCCAGCAGCTTGTTGAGCTCCTACAATGAGCAGTTCTTC; cdr3_aa: CASSLLSSYNEQFF
v_call: TRBV6-5; clone_size: -; j_call: TRBJ2-7; d_call: TRBD1; cdr3_nt: TGTGCCAGCAGTTACTCGAGACAGGGTACTTACGAGCAGTACTTC; cdr3_aa: CASSYSRQGTYEQYF
v_call: TRBV5-1; clone_size: -; j_call: TRBJ2-7; d_call: TRBD1; cdr3_nt: TGCGCCAGCAGCTTGAACAGGGGGACCTACGAGCAGTACTTC; cdr3_aa: CASSLNRGTYEQYF
v_call: TRBV5-1; clone_size: -; j_call: TRBJ2-1; d_call: TRBD2; cdr3_nt: TGCGCCAGCAGCCGACTAGCGGGGCTAAGCTCCTACAATGAGCAGTTCTTC; cdr3_aa: CASSRLAGLSSYNEQFF
v_call: TRBV7-8; clone_size: -; j_call: TRBJ2-1; d_call: -; cdr3_nt: TGTGCCAGCAGCTTCGACAGCAATGAGCAGTTCTTC; cdr3_aa: CASSFDSNEQFF
v_call: TRBV29-1; clone_size: -; j_call: TRBJ1-2; d_call: -; cdr3_nt: TGCAGCGTGACATCGAACTATGGCTACACCTTC; cdr3_aa: CSVTSNYGYTF
v_call: TRBV7-9; clone_size: -; j_call: TRBJ1-2; d_call: -; cdr3_nt: TGTGCCAGCAGCCTCAGGAGGGGGGATGGCTACACCTTC; cdr3_aa: CASSLRRGDGYTF
v_call: TRBV19; clone_size: -; j_call: TRBJ2-2; d_call: -; cdr3_nt: TGTGCCAGTTTCCCCAGGGGAGACACCGGGGAGCTGTTTTTT; cdr3_aa: CASFPRGDTGELFF
v_call: TRBV7-2; clone_size: -; j_call: TRBJ2-2; d_call: TRBD1; cdr3_nt: TGTGCCAGTCAGACCGACAGGGTCACCGGGGAGCTGTTTTTT; cdr3_aa: CASQTDRVTGELFF
v_call: TRBV9; clone_size: -; j_call: TRBJ2-2; d_call: -; cdr3_nt: TGTGCCAGCAGCGTAGCTAGTTTCGACACCGGGGAGCTGTTTTTT; cdr3_aa: CASSVASFDTGELFF
v_call: TRBV5-1; clone_size: -; j_call: TRBJ2-3; d_call: -; cdr3_nt: TGCGCCAGCAGCTTAGGCCAGGGGGGTAGAGATACGCAGTATTTT; cdr3_aa: CASSLGQGGRDTQYF
v_call: TRBV19; clone_size: -; j_call: TRBJ2-7; d_call: TRBD2; cdr3_nt: TGTGCCAGTAGTGATGGGGGACTAGTTGGCTACGAGCAGTACTTC; cdr3_aa: CASSDGGLVGYEQYF
v_call: TRBV5-4; clone_size: -; j_call: TRBJ1-1; d_call: -; cdr3_nt: TGTGCCAGCAGCCTAATCGGGGGGGAAGCTTTCTTT; cdr3_aa: CASSLIGGEAFF
v_call: TRBV30; clone_size: -; j_call: TRBJ1-3; d_call: -; cdr3_nt: TGTGCCTGCGACCTTGTCTATGGAAACACCATATATTTT; cdr3_aa: CACDLVYGNTIYF
v_call: TRBV2; clone_size: -; j_call: TRBJ2-7; d_call: -; cdr3_nt: TGTGCCAGCAGTTACAGGGCTTACGAGCAGTACTTC; cdr3_aa: CASSYRAYEQYF
v_call: TRBV10-3; clone_size: -; j_call: TRBJ1-1; d_call: -; cdr3_nt: TGTGCCATCAGTGAGACGGGAGGGGCAGCCGAAGCTTTCTTT; cdr3_aa: CAISETGGAAEAFF
v_call: TRBV5-6; clone_size: -; j_call: TRBJ2-3; d_call: -; cdr3_nt: TGTGCCAGCAGCTTGATCGCAGATACGCAGTATTTT; cdr3_aa: CASSLIADTQYF
v_call: TRBV30; clone_size: -; j_call: TRBJ2-5; d_call: TRBD1; cdr3_nt: TGTGCCTGGAGGGGGACAGGGAGCCTCCCGGAGACCCAGTACTTC; cdr3_aa: CAWRGTGSLPETQYF
v_call: TRBV5-1; clone_size: -; j_call: TRBJ2-3; d_call: -; cdr3_nt: TGCGCCAGCAGAAGGGGTGGGGAGGTGAGCACAGATACGCAGTATTTT; cdr3_aa: CASRRGGEVSTDTQYF
v_call: TRBV7-2; clone_size: -; j_call: TRBJ2-7; d_call: -; cdr3_nt: TGTGCCAGCAGTATAGCCCAGGGGTTCCCTACCTACGAGCAGTACTTC; cdr3_aa: CASSIAQGFPTYEQYF
v_call: TRBV9; clone_size: -; j_call: TRBJ2-1; d_call: -; cdr3_nt: TGTGCCAGCAGCAAAGTTCAGGGCGATGAGCAGTTCTTC; cdr3_aa: CASSKVQGDEQFF
v_call: TRBV5-1; clone_size: -; j_call: TRBJ2-2; d_call: -; cdr3_nt: TGCGCCAGCAGCCGGGACTTCAACACCGGGGAGCTGTTTTTT; cdr3_aa: CASSRDFNTGELFF
v_call: TRBV9; clone_size: -; j_call: TRBJ2-1; d_call: TRBD2; cdr3_nt: TGTGCCAGCAGCGACCGGACACGGACTAGCGGGAGTGGTGAGCAGTTCTTC; cdr3_aa: CASSDRTRTSGSGEQFF
v_call: TRBV6-6; clone_size: -; j_call: TRBJ1-5; d_call: TRBD1; cdr3_nt: TGTGCCAGCATACAGGGGGGTGGCAATCAGCCCCAGCATTTT; cdr3_aa: CASIQGGGNQPQHF
v_call: TRBV10-3; clone_size: -; j_call: TRBJ1-4; d_call: -; cdr3_nt: TGTGCCACTACAGGGACTCTTAATGAAAAACTGTTTTTT; cdr3_aa: CATTGTLNEKLFF
v_call: TRBV5-1; clone_size: -; j_call: TRBJ1-1; d_call: TRBD1; cdr3_nt: TGCGCCAGCAGGGTCGGGACAGCCAACACTGAAGCTTTCTTT; cdr3_aa: CASRVGTANTEAFF
v_call: TRBV10-1; clone_size: once; j_call: TRBJ2-2; d_call: -; cdr3_nt: TGCGCCAGCAGTGGACAGGGAGGTGCCGGGGAGCTGTTTTTT; cdr3_aa: CASSGQGGAGELFF
v_call: TRBV5-1; clone_size: -; j_call: TRBJ1-2; d_call: TRBD1; cdr3_nt: TGCGCCAGCAGCTTCGGGACAGCAATCTATGGCTACACCTTC; cdr3_aa: CASSFGTAIYGYTF
v_call: TRBV19; clone_size: -; j_call: TRBJ1-3; d_call: -; cdr3_nt: TGTGCCAGTAGTCCCGGGGCTGGTGGAAACACCATATATTTT; cdr3_aa: CASSPGAGGNTIYF
v_call: TRBV6-4; clone_size: -; j_call: TRBJ1-2; d_call: TRBD1; cdr3_nt: TGTGCCAGCAGTGACTATCAGGGGGGCCCCGGCGGCTACACCTTC; cdr3_aa: CASSDYQGGPGGYTF
v_call: TRBV2; clone_size: -; j_call: TRBJ2-7; d_call: -; cdr3_nt: TGTGCCAGCAGGGAGGGGACAGTCTCCTACGAGCAGTACTTC; cdr3_aa: CASREGTVSYEQYF
v_call: TRBV14; clone_size: medium-sized; j_call: TRBJ2-3; d_call: -; cdr3_nt: TGTGCCAGCAGGAAGACCGGTACTAGCACAGATACGCAGTATTTT; cdr3_aa: CASRKTGTSTDTQYF
v_call: TRBV28; clone_size: -; j_call: TRBJ2-1; d_call: -; cdr3_nt: TGTGCCAGCAGTTTGGGCCCCCCCTACAATGAGCAGTTCTTC; cdr3_aa: CASSLGPPYNEQFF
v_call: TRBV18; clone_size: -; j_call: TRBJ2-3; d_call: -; cdr3_nt: TGTGCCAGCTCACCTAAGGCAGATACGCAGTATTTT; cdr3_aa: CASSPKADTQYF
v_call: TRBV29-1; clone_size: once; j_call: TRBJ2-1; d_call: TRBD2; cdr3_nt: TGCAGCGTTGATGGACTAGCGGGAGACTCCTACAATGAGCAGTTCTTC; cdr3_aa: CSVDGLAGDSYNEQFF
v_call: TRBV7-2; clone_size: -; j_call: TRBJ1-5; d_call: -; cdr3_nt: TGTGCCAGCAGCTTAGCCCCAGGGGCCTGGAGCAATCAGCCCCAGCATTTT; cdr3_aa: CASSLAPGAWSNQPQHF
v_call: TRBV6-1; clone_size: -; j_call: TRBJ2-3; d_call: -; cdr3_nt: TGTGCCAGCAGTAGGGGGACTAGCACAGATACGCAGTATTTT; cdr3_aa: CASSRGTSTDTQYF
v_call: TRBV12-5; clone_size: -; j_call: TRBJ2-3; d_call: TRBD2; cdr3_nt: TGTGCTAGTGGTTTGGTACTAGAGGCGGGAGGGCTCGTCACAGATACGCAGTATTTT; cdr3_aa: CASGLVLEAGGLVTDTQYF
v_call: TRBV28; clone_size: -; j_call: TRBJ2-5; d_call: -; cdr3_nt: TGTGCCAGCAGTCTTAGGACCTCCCTCCTATACTTC; cdr3_aa: CASSLRTSLLYF
v_call: TRBV2; clone_size: -; j_call: TRBJ1-5; d_call: -; cdr3_nt: TGTGCCAGCAGTGCTGGGTATAGCAATCAGCCCCAGCATTTT; cdr3_aa: CASSAGYSNQPQHF
v_call: TRBV19; clone_size: -; j_call: TRBJ1-5; d_call: -; cdr3_nt: TGTGCCAGTAGTACCACAGGGCCCCAGCATTTT; cdr3_aa: CASSTTGPQHF
v_call: TRBV4-2; clone_size: -; j_call: TRBJ2-4; d_call: -; cdr3_nt: TGTGCCAGCAGCGGGGGCGCGGGACTAGCCAAAAACATTCAGTACTTC; cdr3_aa: CASSGGAGLAKNIQYF
v_call: TRBV6-1; clone_size: few; j_call: TRBJ2-7; d_call: TRBD2; cdr3_nt: TGTGCCAGCAGACTAGCGGGAGGCGAGCAGTACTTC; cdr3_aa: CASRLAGGEQYF
v_call: TRBV7-6; clone_size: -; j_call: TRBJ2-5; d_call: TRBD2; cdr3_nt: TGTGCCAGCAGCTTAATGACTAGCGGGCCACAAGAGACCCAGTACTTC; cdr3_aa: CASSLMTSGPQETQYF
v_call: TRBV7-6; clone_size: -; j_call: TRBJ1-5; d_call: -; cdr3_nt: TGTGCCAGCAGCTTAGGGGGTAGCCGCAACCAGCCCCAGCATTTT; cdr3_aa: CASSLGGSRNQPQHF
v_call: TRBV4-2; clone_size: -; j_call: TRBJ2-3; d_call: TRBD2; cdr3_nt: TGTGCCAGCAGCCAAGAGAGCGGGGGCACAGATACGCAGTATTTT; cdr3_aa: CASSQESGGTDTQYF
v_call: TRBV7-9; clone_size: -; j_call: TRBJ2-3; d_call: -; cdr3_nt: TGTGCCAGCAGCTTGCTGGGGACAGATACGCAGTATTTT; cdr3_aa: CASSLLGTDTQYF
v_call: TRBV5-1; clone_size: -; j_call: TRBJ1-2; d_call: -; cdr3_nt: TGCGCCAGCAGCTTGGAATCCATGGCTTATGGCTACACCTTC; cdr3_aa: CASSLESMAYGYTF